The next 16 T cell receptor beta chains were all read from a single sample in a study of shared clonotypes between healthy human individuals. CD45RO-negative, CCR7-positively selected cells formed the naive CD8 fraction, excluding terminally differentiated effector memory CD45RA+ cells. Repertoires were generated with immunoSEQ multiplex PCR, while TCRdb's copy carries only in-frame clones and drops some. The table records about 2.2 million clones, 90% to 95% of them present only once. Sequencing was done on a sample of naive CD8+ T cells from PBMCs. These receptor sequences come from a man between 18 and 35 years old in good health. Some clones in this sample may be carry-over from other donors' samples.

The chain uses TRBV13 and TRBJ2-3; D is possibly TRBD1 (5 bases). V gave up 2 bases and J gave up 1 base, with 10 bases separating them. This CDR3 has 15 residues. Germline assignment: CDR1 PRHDT and CDR2 FYEKMQ (reference sequence). CDR3 residues: CASSLRGGRTDTQYF. The CDR3 coding sequence is TGTGCCAGCAGCTTAAGGGGCGGACGCACAGATACGCAGTATTTT.

The chain uses TRBV10-3 and TRBJ1-2; a possible D gene is TRBD1 (5 bases). Germline V gives CDR1 ENHRY, CDR2 SYGVKD. The V end lost 2 bases, the J end lost 6 bases, and 19 bases lay between the germline ends. The CDR3 covers 16 residues. In DNA, the CDR3 is TGTGCCATCAGTGAGGTATCTAGGGGAACGGGAGATGGCTACACCTTC. Translating gives CAISEVSRGTGDGYTF.

This rearrangement joins TRBV19 to TRBJ1-4; D might be TRBD1 (6 bases). Germline V gives CDR1 LNHDA, CDR2 SQIVND (reference sequence). Trimming took 6 bases from V and 8 from J, leaving 19 bases between them. CDR3 length: 15 amino acids. CDR3 nucleotide sequence: TGTGCCAGTAGCCCGGGACATCCCTCGGAGGAAAAACTGTTTTTT. This codes for CASSPGHPSEEKLFF.

This chain joins TRBV6-6 and TRBJ2-7, with D hard to call. V was cut by 0 bases and J by 4 bases, with 7 bases left in between. The germline CDR1 and CDR2 sequences are MNHNY and SVGAGI (reference sequence). This CDR3 spans 13 amino acids. The CDR3 region has the DNA TGTGCCAGCAGTTACTCTAGGAAGTACGAGCAGTACTTC. It translates to CASSYSRKYEQYF.

To note about this clone: Other DNA sequences in this specimen translate into the identical CDR3. CDR3 loop: CASSLSSYEQYF. Written as DNA, the CDR3 is TGTGCCAGCAGTTTAAGCTCCTACGAGCAGTACTTC. V gene TRBV27 combines with J gene TRBJ2-7; D is ambiguous. V was shortened by 2 bases and J by 0 bases, with 2 bases between the two germline ends. CDR3 length: 12 residues. The germline V gene has CDR1 MNHEY and CDR2 SMNVEV (reference sequence).

The sample holds one count of this clone. The chain links TRBV10-2 to TRBJ1-1; 9 positions match TRBD1. With V trimmed by 6 bases and J by 8 bases, 7 bases remained unmatched. The V gene's germline CDR1 is WSHSY and CDR2 SAAADI. The CDR3 length is 13 residues. The CDR3 nucleotides read TGCGCCAGCAGGGACAGGGGAGGGACCGAAGCTTTCTTT. It yields the protein CASRDRGGTEAFF.

The CDR3 bases are TGTGCCATCAGTGAGTCGATGTCGGCACCAGAGTATTTT. It yields the protein CAISESMSAPEYF. This sequence joins TRBV10-3 and TRBJ2-3, with D uncertain. CDR1 ENHRY and CDR2 SYGVKD come from the germline V gene. The V end lost 0 bases, the J end lost 13 bases, and 14 bases lay between the germline ends. This CDR3 comprises 13 residues.

The gene calls are TRBV28 and TRBJ1-2; perhaps TRBD1 as D (6 bases). The CDR3 is 13 residues long. Between the trimmed V and J ends, which lost 7 bases and 3 bases, there was a span of 12 bases. The germline V gene has CDR1 MDHEN and CDR2 SYDVKM. In DNA, the CDR3 is TGTGCCAGCACGACAGGCCCCTACTATGGCTACACCTTC. Residues: CASTTGPYYGYTF.

A few counts support this clone. V usage is TRBV7-9 and J usage is TRBJ1-4; maybe TRBD1 (5 bases). Germline-derived CDR1 and CDR2 are SEHNR and FQNEAQ (reference sequence). Trimming took off 5 bases at V and 8 bases at J, with 15 bases between the two ends. This CDR3 is built from 14 residues. CDR3 residues: CASSPGFWEEKLFF. The CDR3 DNA sequence: TGTGCCAGCAGCCCAGGGTTTTGGGAGGAAAAACTGTTTTTT.

The chain couples TRBV7-9 to TRBJ2-1; TRBD2 matches at 8 bases. This CDR3 region has 14 residues. Germline V CDR1 and CDR2: SEHNR, FQNEAQ (reference sequence). J lost 6 bases, V lost 8 bases, and 9 bases had no gene match. The DNA of the CDR3 is TGTGCCAGCCTCCGGGAGGGCGAGGTCAATGAGCAGTTCTTC. Translation: CASLREGEVNEQFF.

The V call is TRBV7-7, the J call TRBJ2-5; 7 nucleotides agree with TRBD1. The CDR3 loop spans 13 amino acids. Trimming cost V 6 bases and J 5 bases; bases outside gene matches: 6. From germline, CDR1 is SSHAT and CDR2 FNYEAQ (reference sequence). The CDR3: CASRPDREETQYF. CDR3 DNA: TGTGCCAGCAGACCCGACAGGGAGGAGACCCAGTACTTC.

The chain uses TRBV19 and TRBJ2-1; the D gene is possibly TRBD2 (5 bases). Germline V CDR1 and CDR2: LNHDA, SQIVND (reference sequence). V shed 2 bases and J shed 3 bases, with 11 bases lying between them. This CDR3 is built from 15 residues. CDR3 sequence: CASSISLARYNEQFF. The DNA for the CDR3 is TGTGCCAGTAGTATAAGCCTAGCCCGCTACAATGAGCAGTTCTTC.

Concerning this clone itself: Other DNA sequences of this sample code for an identical CDR3. The chain couples TRBV5-4 to TRBJ1-1; 10 bases map to TRBD1. The length of the CDR3 is 13 residues. Germline loops: CDR1 SGHNT, CDR2 YYREEE (reference sequence). J was trimmed by 4 bases and V by 5 bases; bases with no gene match: 2. The DNA for the CDR3 is TGTGCCAGCAGGCGGGACAGGGGCACTGAAGCTTTCTTT. Its protein product is CASRRDRGTEAFF.

The rearrangement uses TRBV11-2 and TRBJ2-7, with D unclear. V lost 0 bases, J lost 2 bases, and 11 bases lay in between. The CDR3 spans 15 residues. Germline CDR1 is SGHAT and CDR2 is FQNNGV. The CDR3 DNA follows: TGTGCCAGCAGCTTAGAGTACGACTCCACCTACGAGCAGTACTTC. It translates to CASSLEYDSTYEQYF.

The chain couples TRBV27 to TRBJ1-5, with D unresolved. The CDR3 is made up of 13 amino acids. Trimming cost V 7 bases and J 6 bases, with 13 bases left between them. The germline CDR1 and CDR2 sequences are MNHEY and SMNVEV (reference sequence). CDR3 residues: CASTLTPGQPQHF. CDR3 nucleotide sequence: TGTGCCAGCACACTCACCCCGGGTCAGCCCCAGCATTTT.

The rearrangement links TRBV6-6 to TRBJ2-7; the D is unclear. Per germline, CDR1 MNHNY and CDR2 SVGAGI (reference sequence). Trimming removed 5 bases at V and 7 bases at J, with 21 bases between. The CDR3 extends over 15 amino acids. As DNA, the CDR3 is TGTGCCAGCAGTCCCACGGGTCCCTTCGCGTCGGAGCAGTACTTC. Its translation: CASSPTGPFASEQYF.